Listed below are T cell receptor beta chains from one sample, sequenced in a study of control samples from healthy donors and cancer patients. Sequencing was performed with immunoSEQ multiplex PCR; in TCRdb, only in-frame clones are kept and a portion is missing. Of about 94,000 clones in the sample, just over 90% were seen once. Sequencing was performed on blood. The receptors originated from a woman under 30 in good health. Both conserved end residues are part of each CDR3. The order of the fields is clone size, J gene, V gene, D gene, CDR3 protein, CDR3 DNA. D genes are given only for firm matches. Rows give clone size only sometimes, using once, few, many, or a class for an expanded clone.

clone size: NA; J gene: TRBJ1-2; V gene: TRBV7-9; D gene: NA; CDR3 protein: CASRRLGDVGYTF; CDR3 DNA: TGTGCCAGCAGGCGTCTTGGGGATGTTGGCTACACCTTC
clone size: NA; J gene: TRBJ2-5; V gene: TRBV19; D gene: NA; CDR3 protein: CASSIFAGKETQYF; CDR3 DNA: TGTGCCAGTAGTATATTTGCGGGGAAAGAGACCCAGTACTTC
clone size: once; J gene: TRBJ2-2; V gene: TRBV7-2; D gene: TRBD2; CDR3 protein: CASKLGGDTGELFF; CDR3 DNA: TGTGCCAGCAAACTGGGAGGGGACACCGGGGAGCTGTTTTTT
clone size: NA; J gene: TRBJ1-2; V gene: TRBV7-2; D gene: NA; CDR3 protein: CASSLVLSEAYGYTF; CDR3 DNA: TGTGCCAGCAGCTTAGTTTTAAGTGAAGCGTATGGCTACACCTTC
clone size: few; J gene: TRBJ2-7; V gene: TRBV7-9; D gene: NA; CDR3 protein: CASSRDGTYEQYF; CDR3 DNA: TGTGCCAGCAGCCGGGACGGCACCTACGAGCAGTACTTC
clone size: NA; J gene: TRBJ2-2; V gene: TRBV27; D gene: NA; CDR3 protein: CASTGRATNTGELFF; CDR3 DNA: TGTGCCAGCACAGGACGGGCAACGAACACCGGGGAGCTGTTTTTT
clone size: NA; J gene: TRBJ1-4; V gene: TRBV29-1; D gene: TRBD1; CDR3 protein: CSAPGTGVEKLFF; CDR3 DNA: TGCAGCGCCCCCGGGACAGGGGTGGAAAAACTGTTTTTT
clone size: NA; J gene: TRBJ1-1; V gene: TRBV7-8; D gene: NA; CDR3 protein: CASSPDSNTEAFF; CDR3 DNA: TGTGCCAGCAGCCCGGACAGTAACACTGAAGCTTTCTTT
clone size: NA; J gene: TRBJ2-7; V gene: TRBV7-9; D gene: NA; CDR3 protein: CASSLSRRLYSSEQYF; CDR3 DNA: TGTGCCAGCAGCCTATCACGGAGGTTATACTCTTCCGAGCAGTACTTC
clone size: NA; J gene: TRBJ1-2; V gene: TRBV10-2; D gene: TRBD1; CDR3 protein: CATKPTGLGGYTF; CDR3 DNA: TGCGCCACCAAACCGACAGGGCTCGGTGGCTACACCTTC
clone size: NA; J gene: TRBJ2-6; V gene: TRBV5-1; D gene: NA; CDR3 protein: CASSLGTEAGANVLTF; CDR3 DNA: TGCGCCAGCAGCTTGGGGACAGAAGCTGGGGCCAACGTCCTGACTTTC